This T cell receptor (beta chain) is from a study of T-cell reconstitution after alpha-beta-depleted transplantation in children. Study-wide findings and caveats: The authors attributed T-cell counts and diversity one year after transplant mostly to newly produced T cells. As was reported, about two months after transplant, alpha-beta T cells came from several hundred expanded graft clones. Where some patients showed high TCRbeta diversity at day 60, it came from recipient T cells and thymic progenitors that had survived.

The junction had 9 bases not matched to a gene; V was cut back by 5 bases and J by 4 bases. CDR1 and CDR2 from the germline V gene are SGHVS and FNYEAQ. This CDR3 has 15 residues. This clonotype has a handful of counts. What it binds is not known. Construction of the TCRbeta library involved unique molecular identifiers. TCRdb redid the calling of the PCR reads with MiXCR, one entry per CDR3 protein. The sample lists about 900,000 distinct CDR3 sequences; about 31% were seen once. The rearrangement links TRBV7-6 to TRBJ2-3, with 7 nucleotides matching TRBD1. The sample consisted of PBMCs, mostly from graft donor cells, taken 360 days after TCRalphabeta/CD19-depleted stem cell transplant. This clonotype was obtained from a boy younger than two who had a stem cell transplant for SCID, so the T cells may come from the graft donor. The CDR3 is CASSPTTGHADTQYF. CDR3 bases: TGTGCCAGCAGCCCTACGACAGGGCATGCAGATACGCAGTATTTT.